This T cell receptor beta chain was sequenced for a study of blood T cell repertoires in COVID-19. At the level of the study: Italy, Spain and the United States were the sources of the convalescent and acute COVID-19 samples. From T cells, B-cell-depleted T cells, or PBMCs came the material, which was cDNA or gDNA.

Authors' data handling: Estimates of nucleated cell counts were drawn from the amplification of reference gene primers. Using immunoSEQ multiplex PCR, the repertoire was profiled, and TCRdb retains in-frame clones only, with some absent. For V, J and clone size, that table is used; D and trimming come from the DNA. The top ten hold 10% of the sample, which has 100,000 to 150,000 clones, about 91% seen once. Per the germline V gene, CDR1 is SGHTA and CDR2 is FQGNSA. This CDR3 spans 14 amino acids. Trimming left V 5 bases short and J 7 bases short, with 15 bases between. Sequenced material: peripheral blood. The clonotype originates from a man aged 50-60 years with acute or convalescent COVID-19. The rearrangement links TRBV7-2 to TRBJ2-1; D is possibly TRBD2 (6 bases). The CDR3 region is CASSLGLSSNEQFF. CDR3 DNA sequence: TGTGCCAGCAGCCTGGGACTTTCCAGTAATGAGCAGTTCTTC.